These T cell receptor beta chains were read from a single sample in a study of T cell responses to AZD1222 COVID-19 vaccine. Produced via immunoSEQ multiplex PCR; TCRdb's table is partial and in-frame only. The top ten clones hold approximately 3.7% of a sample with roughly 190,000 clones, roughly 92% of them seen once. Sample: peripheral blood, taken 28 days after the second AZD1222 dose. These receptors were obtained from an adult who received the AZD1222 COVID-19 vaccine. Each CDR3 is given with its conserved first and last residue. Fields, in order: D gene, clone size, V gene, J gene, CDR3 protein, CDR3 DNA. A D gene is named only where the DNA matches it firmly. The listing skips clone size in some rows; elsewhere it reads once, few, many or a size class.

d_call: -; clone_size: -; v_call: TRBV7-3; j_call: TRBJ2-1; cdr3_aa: CASSSHPTRGYEQFF; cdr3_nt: TGTGCCAGCAGCTCGCACCCTACTAGAGGCTATGAGCAGTTCTTC
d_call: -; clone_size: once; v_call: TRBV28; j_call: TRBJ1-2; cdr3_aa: CASSFMGAGGYTF; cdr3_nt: TGTGCCAGCAGTTTTATGGGGGCTGGTGGCTACACCTTC
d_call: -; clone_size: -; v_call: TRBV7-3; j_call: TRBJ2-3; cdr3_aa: CASSFAGKDTQYF; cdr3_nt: TGTGCCAGCAGCTTCGCGGGAAAGGATACGCAGTATTTT
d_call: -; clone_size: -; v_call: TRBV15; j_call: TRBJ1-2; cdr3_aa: CATSRDNRGYTF; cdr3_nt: TGTGCCACCAGCAGAGATAACAGGGGCTACACCTTC
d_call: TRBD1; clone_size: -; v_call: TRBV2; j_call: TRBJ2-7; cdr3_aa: CASSAGQGNREQYF; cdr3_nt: TGTGCCAGCAGCGCGGGACAGGGAAATCGCGAGCAGTACTTC
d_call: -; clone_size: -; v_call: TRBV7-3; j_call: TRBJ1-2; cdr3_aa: CASSLGYGDGYTF; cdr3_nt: TGTGCCAGCAGCTTAGGGTATGGGGATGGCTACACCTTC
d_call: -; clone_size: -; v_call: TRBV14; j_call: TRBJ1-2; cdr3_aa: CASSQGAGYGYTF; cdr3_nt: TGTGCCAGCAGCCAAGGGGCAGGGTATGGCTACACCTTC
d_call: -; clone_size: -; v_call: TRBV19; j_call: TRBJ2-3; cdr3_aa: CASSSGGGRTDTQYF; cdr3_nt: TGTGCCAGTAGCTCAGGGGGGGGAAGGACAGATACGCAGTATTTT
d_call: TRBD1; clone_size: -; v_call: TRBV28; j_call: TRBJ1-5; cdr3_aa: CASSLFRRGRGGNQPQHF; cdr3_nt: TGTGCCAGCAGTTTGTTCCGCAGGGGGCGAGGCGGCAATCAGCCCCAGCATTTT
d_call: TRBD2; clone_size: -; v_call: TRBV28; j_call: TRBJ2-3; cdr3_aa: CASSPGRRTDTQYF; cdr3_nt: TGTGCCAGCAGTCCCGGGAGGAGGACAGATACGCAGTATTTT
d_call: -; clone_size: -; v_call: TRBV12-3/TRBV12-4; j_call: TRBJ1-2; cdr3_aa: CASSLAQGYGYTF; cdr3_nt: TGTGCCAGCAGTTTAGCCCAGGGGTATGGCTACACCTTC
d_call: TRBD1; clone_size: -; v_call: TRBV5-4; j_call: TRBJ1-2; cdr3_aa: CASSAGGGQGLYGYTF; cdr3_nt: TGTGCCAGCAGCGCCGGTGGGGGACAGGGTCTGTATGGCTACACCTTC
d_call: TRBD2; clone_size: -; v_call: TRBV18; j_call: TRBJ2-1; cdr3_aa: CASSPPHRLAGTTAGYNEQFF; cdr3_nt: TGTGCCAGCTCACCACCTCACAGGCTAGCGGGTACAACGGCCGGCTACAATGAGCAGTTCTTC
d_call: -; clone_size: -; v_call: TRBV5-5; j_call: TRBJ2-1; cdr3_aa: CASSLRASVDNEQFF; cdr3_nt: TGTGCCAGCAGCTTGCGGGCTAGCGTAGACAATGAGCAGTTCTTC
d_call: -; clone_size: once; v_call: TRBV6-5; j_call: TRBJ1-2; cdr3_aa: CASSTDRHYYGYTF; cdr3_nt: TGTGCCAGCAGCACTGACAGACATTACTATGGCTACACCTTC
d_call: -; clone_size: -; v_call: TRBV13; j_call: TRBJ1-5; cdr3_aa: CASSSREGYQPQHF; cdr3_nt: TGTGCCAGCAGCTCCAGGGAGGGTTATCAGCCCCAGCATTTT
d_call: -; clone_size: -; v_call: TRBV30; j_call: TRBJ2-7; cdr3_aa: CAWSEPSGEGVYEQYF; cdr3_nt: TGTGCCTGGAGTGAGCCTAGTGGAGAAGGCGTGTACGAGCAGTACTTC
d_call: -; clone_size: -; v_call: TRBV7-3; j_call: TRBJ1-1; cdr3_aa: CASSLRAGPNTEAFF; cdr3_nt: TGTGCCAGCAGCTTAAGGGCAGGCCCGAACACTGAAGCTTTCTTT
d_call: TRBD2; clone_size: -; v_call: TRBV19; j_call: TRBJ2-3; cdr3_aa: CASSMGLAGGTDTQYF; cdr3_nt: TGTGCCAGTAGTATGGGACTAGCGGGGGGCACAGATACGCAGTATTTT
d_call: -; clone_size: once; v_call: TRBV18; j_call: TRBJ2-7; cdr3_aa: CASSRQSTASYEQYF; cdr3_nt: TGTGCCAGCTCACGACAGTCTACGGCCTCCTACGAGCAGTACTTC
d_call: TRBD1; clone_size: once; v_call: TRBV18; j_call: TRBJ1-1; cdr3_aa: CASSPDRVGSGTEAFF; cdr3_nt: TGTGCCAGCTCACCTGACAGGGTCGGTTCGGGCACTGAAGCTTTCTTT
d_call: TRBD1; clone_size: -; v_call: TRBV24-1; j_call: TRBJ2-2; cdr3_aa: CATSDPGQGEIGELFF; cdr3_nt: TGTGCCACCAGTGACCCGGGACAGGGAGAGATCGGGGAGCTGTTTTTT
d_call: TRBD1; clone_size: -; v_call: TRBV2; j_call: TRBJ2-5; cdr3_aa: CASRRQGTYQETQYF; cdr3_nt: TGTGCCAGCAGGCGACAGGGAACGTACCAAGAGACCCAGTACTTC
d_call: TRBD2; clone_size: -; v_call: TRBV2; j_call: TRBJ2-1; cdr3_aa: CASSAIAGAPNEQFF; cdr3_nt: TGTGCCAGCAGTGCTATAGCGGGAGCCCCCAATGAGCAGTTCTTC
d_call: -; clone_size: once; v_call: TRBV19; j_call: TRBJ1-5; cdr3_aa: CASSPLGAPQAPQPQHF; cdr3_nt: TGTGCCAGTAGCCCCCTGGGGGCGCCTCAAGCTCCTCAGCCCCAGCATTTT
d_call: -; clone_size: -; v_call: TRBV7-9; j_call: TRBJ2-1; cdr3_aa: CASSSVGGSGEQFF; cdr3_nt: TGTGCCAGCAGCTCCGTTGGAGGGTCTGGTGAGCAGTTCTTC